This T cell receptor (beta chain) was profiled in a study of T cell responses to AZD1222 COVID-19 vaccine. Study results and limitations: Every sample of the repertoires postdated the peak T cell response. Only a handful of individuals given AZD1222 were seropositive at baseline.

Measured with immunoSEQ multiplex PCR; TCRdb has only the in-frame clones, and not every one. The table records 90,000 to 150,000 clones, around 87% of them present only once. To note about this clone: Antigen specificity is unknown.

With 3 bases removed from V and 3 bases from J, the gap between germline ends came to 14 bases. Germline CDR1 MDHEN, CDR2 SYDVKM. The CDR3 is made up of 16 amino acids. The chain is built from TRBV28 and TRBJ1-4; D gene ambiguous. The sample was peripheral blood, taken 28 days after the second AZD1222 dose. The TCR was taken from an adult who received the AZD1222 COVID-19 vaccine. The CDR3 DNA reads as TGTGCCAGCAGTTTTAACCCGTCGGCGGCTAATGAAAAACTGTTTTTT. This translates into CASSFNPSAANEKLFF.